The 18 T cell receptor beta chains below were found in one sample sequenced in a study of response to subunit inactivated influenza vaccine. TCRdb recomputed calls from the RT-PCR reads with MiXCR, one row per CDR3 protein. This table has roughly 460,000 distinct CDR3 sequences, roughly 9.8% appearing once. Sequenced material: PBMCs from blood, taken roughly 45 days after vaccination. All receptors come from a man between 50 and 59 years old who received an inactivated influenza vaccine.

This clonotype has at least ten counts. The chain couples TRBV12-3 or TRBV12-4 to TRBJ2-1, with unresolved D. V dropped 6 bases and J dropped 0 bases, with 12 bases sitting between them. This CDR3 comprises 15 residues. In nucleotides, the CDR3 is TGTGCCAGCAGGGCCTCAGACGGCTCCTACAATGAGCAGTTCTTC. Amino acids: CASRASDGSYNEQFF.

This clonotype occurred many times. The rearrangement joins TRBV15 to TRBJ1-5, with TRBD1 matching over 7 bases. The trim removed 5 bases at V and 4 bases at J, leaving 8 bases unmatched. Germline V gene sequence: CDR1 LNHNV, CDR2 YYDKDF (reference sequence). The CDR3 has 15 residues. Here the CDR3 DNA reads TGTGCCACCAGCGGTCAGACAGGGCGTAATCAGCCCCAGCATTTT. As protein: CATSGQTGRNQPQHF.

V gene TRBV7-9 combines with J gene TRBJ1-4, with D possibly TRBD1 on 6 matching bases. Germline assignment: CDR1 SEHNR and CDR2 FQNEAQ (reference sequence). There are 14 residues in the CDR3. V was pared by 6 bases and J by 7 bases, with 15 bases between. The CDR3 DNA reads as TGTGCCAGCAGGCCTACAGGGAGGGGTGAAAAACTGTTTTTT. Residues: CASRPTGRGEKLFF.

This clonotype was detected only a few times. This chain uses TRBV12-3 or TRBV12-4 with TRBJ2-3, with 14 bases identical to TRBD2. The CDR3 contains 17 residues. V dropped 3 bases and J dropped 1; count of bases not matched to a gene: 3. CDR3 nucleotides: TGTGCCAGCAGTTTGGGACTAGCGGGGGTCGGCACAGATACGCAGTATTTT. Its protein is CASSLGLAGVGTDTQYF.

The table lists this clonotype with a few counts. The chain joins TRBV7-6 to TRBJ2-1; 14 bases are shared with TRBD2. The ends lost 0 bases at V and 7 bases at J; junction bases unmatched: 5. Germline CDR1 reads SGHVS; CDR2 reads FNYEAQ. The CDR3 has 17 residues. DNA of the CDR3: TGTGCCAGCAGCTTAGCGCCCGGGACTAGCGGGAGTAATGAGCAGTTCTTC. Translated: CASSLAPGTSGSNEQFF.

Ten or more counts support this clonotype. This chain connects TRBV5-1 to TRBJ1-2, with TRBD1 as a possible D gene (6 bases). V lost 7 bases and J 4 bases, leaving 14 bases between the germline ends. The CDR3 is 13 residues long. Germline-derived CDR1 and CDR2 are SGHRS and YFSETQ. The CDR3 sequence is CASSPGASYGYTF. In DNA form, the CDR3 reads TGCGCCAGCTCCCCAGGGGCGTCCTATGGCTACACCTTC. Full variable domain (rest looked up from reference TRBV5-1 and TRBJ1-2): KAGVTQTPRYLIKTRGQQVTLSCSPISGHRSVSWYQQTPGQGLQFLFEYFSETQRNKGNFPGRFSGRQFSNSRSEMNVSTLELGDSALYLCASSPGASYGYTFGSGTRLTVV.

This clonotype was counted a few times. CDR3 DNA sequence: TGTGCCACCAGTAACAACGGACAGGGAGCCGGGGAGCTGTTTTTT. It specifies CATSNNGQGAGELFF. V gene TRBV24-1 combines with J gene TRBJ2-2; 8 bases line up with TRBD1. After removal of 6 bases from V and 6 bases from J, the junction contained 8 bases not matched to a gene. CDR1 and CDR2 (germline): KGHDR, SFDVKD. The length of the CDR3 is 15 residues.

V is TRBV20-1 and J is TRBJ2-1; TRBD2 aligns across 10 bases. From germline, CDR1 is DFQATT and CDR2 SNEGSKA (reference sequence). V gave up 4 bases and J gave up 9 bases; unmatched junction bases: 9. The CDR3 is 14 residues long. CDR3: CSATRTSGTTEQFF. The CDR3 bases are TGCAGTGCTACCCGGACTAGCGGAACGACTGAGCAGTTCTTC.

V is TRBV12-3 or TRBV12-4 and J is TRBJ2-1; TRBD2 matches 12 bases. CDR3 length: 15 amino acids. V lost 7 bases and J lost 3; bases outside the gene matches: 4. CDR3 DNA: TGTGCCAGCATCCAGACTAGCGGGGGCTACAATGAGCAGTTCTTC. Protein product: CASIQTSGGYNEQFF.

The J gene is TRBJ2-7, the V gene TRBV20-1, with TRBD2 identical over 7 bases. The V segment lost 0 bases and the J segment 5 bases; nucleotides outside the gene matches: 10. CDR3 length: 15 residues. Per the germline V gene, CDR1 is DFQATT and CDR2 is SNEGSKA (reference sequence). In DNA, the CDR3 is TGCAGTGCTAGAGATTTGGGAGGGGAAGTAGACGAGCAGTACTTC. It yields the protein CSARDLGGEVDEQYF.

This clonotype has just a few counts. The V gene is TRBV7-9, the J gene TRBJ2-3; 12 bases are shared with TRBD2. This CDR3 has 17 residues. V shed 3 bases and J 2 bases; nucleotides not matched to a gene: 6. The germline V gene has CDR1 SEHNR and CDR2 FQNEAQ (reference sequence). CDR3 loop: CASSFRLAGALTDTQYF. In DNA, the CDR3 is TGTGCCAGCAGCTTTCGACTAGCGGGGGCCCTCACAGATACGCAGTATTTT.

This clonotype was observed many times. This CDR3 is CASSYLQGYEQYF. As DNA, the CDR3 is TGTGCCAGCAGCTACTTACAGGGTTACGAGCAGTACTTC. The rearrangement uses TRBV27 and TRBJ2-7; D perhaps matches TRBD1 (6 bases). V lost 6 bases and J 4 bases, leaving 13 bases between the germline ends. Germline V gene sequence: CDR1 MNHEY, CDR2 SMNVEV (reference sequence). This CDR3 has 13 residues.

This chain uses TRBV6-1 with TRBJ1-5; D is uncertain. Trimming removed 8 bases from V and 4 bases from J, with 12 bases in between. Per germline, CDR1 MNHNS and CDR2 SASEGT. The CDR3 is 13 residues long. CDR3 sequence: CASAYSYNQPQHF. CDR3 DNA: TGTGCCAGCGCATACAGCTATAATCAGCCCCAGCATTTT.

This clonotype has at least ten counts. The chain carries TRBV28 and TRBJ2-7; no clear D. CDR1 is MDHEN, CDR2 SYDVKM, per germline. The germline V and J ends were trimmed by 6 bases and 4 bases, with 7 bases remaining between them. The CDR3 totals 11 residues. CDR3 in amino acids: CASSLRYEQYF. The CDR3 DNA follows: TGTGCCAGCAGCTTAAGGTACGAGCAGTACTTC.

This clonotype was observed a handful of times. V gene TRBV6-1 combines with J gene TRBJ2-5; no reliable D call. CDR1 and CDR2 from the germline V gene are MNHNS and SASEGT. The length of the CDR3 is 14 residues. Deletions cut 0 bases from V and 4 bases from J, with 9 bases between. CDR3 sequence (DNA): TGTGCCAGCAGTGAAGCCTGGATTCGAGAGACCCAGTACTTC. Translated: CASSEAWIRETQYF.

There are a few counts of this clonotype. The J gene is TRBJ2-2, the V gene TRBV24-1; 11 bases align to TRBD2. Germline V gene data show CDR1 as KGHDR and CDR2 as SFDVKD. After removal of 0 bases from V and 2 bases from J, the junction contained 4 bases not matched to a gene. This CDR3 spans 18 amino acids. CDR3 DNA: TGTGCCACCAGTGATTTGCCACGACTAGCGGGAAACACCGGGGAGCTGTTTTTT. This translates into CATSDLPRLAGNTGELFF.

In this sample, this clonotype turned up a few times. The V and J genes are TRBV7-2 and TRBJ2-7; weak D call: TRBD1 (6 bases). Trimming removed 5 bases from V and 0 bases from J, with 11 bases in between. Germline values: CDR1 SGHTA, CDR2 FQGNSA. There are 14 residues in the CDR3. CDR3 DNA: TGTGCCAGCAGCCCCTGGACAGACTCCTACGAGCAGTACTTC. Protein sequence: CASSPWTDSYEQYF.

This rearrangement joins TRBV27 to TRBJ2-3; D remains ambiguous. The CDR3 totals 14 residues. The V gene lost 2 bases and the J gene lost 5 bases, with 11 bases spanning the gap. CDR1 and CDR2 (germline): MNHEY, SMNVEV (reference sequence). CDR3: CASSLRASRDTQYF. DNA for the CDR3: TGTGCCAGCAGTTTACGGGCGTCTCGAGATACGCAGTATTTT.